A single sample is the source of the 25 T cell receptor beta chains below, sequenced in a study of cytomegalovirus exposure and HLA in healthy donors (dated by TCRdb to the late 2010s). Library preparation used the immunoSEQ multiplex PCR assay. Held by TCRdb, this immuneACCESS table contains in-frame sequences only and omits some clones. Under half of the omission traces to an unresolved V gene where checked; the cause of the rest is unknown. Recorded for this sample are 260,000 or so clones; roughly 88% of them occurred a single time. The ten largest clones represent approximately 0.94% of the sample. What was sequenced was PBMCs. The receptors shown here come from a woman between 18 and 29 years old in good health and CMV-seronegative.

There are a few counts of this clone. This chain connects TRBV2 to TRBJ1-2, with TRBD1 as a possible D gene (5 bases). Deletions cut 2 bases from V and 8 bases from J, with 15 bases between. The CDR3 is made up of 14 amino acids. The germline gives CDR1 SNHLY, CDR2 FYNNEI. CDR3 sequence (DNA): TGTGCCAGCAGTGAATGGGGGGTCCTTGGGGGCTACACCTTC. It translates to CASSEWGVLGGYTF.

V gene TRBV27 combines with J gene TRBJ2-1, with 8 nucleotides matching TRBD2. The CDR3 consists of 17 residues. Trimming removed 4 bases from V and 9 bases from J; junction bases left unmatched: 17. Germline V CDR1 and CDR2: MNHEY, SMNVEV (reference sequence). The DNA of the CDR3 is TGTGCCAGCAGTTCCCCCGGTAGGCGGGAGGATCTTTCTGAGCAGTTCTTC. Encoded protein: CASSSPGRREDLSEQFF.

CDR3 in DNA: TGCGCCAGCAGCTGGGGACTACAGGCCTCTGGGGCCAACGTCCTGACTTTC. The encoded protein is CASSWGLQASGANVLTF. This chain joins TRBV5-1 and TRBJ2-6; 7 positions match TRBD2. The V gene end was trimmed by 3 bases and the J gene end by 0 bases; junction bases not matched to a gene: 6. The CDR3 spans 17 residues. The germline V gene has CDR1 SGHRS and CDR2 YFSETQ.

The chain joins TRBV6-1 to TRBJ2-7; D might be TRBD2 (5 bases). CDR1 is MNHNS and CDR2 is SASEGT in the germline V gene. V was cut by 0 bases and J by 3 bases, with 24 bases left in between. The CDR3 extends over 19 amino acids. The CDR3 loop is CASSEALHVRPGYYYEQYF. The CDR3 coding sequence is TGTGCCAGCAGTGAAGCGCTTCACGTGCGACCGGGATACTACTACGAGCAGTACTTC.

The V and J genes are TRBV7-3 and TRBJ2-1; 7 bases fit TRBD2. This CDR3 contains 15 residues. The V gene's germline CDR1 is SGHTA and CDR2 FQGTGA. V dropped 0 bases and J dropped 7; count of bases not matched to a gene: 6. CDR3 coding DNA: TGTGCCAGCAGCTTAACGGGGGGGAGAGGTAATGAGCAGTTCTTC. Translation: CASSLTGGRGNEQFF. The entire variable domain, with the rest obtained from reference TRBV7-3 and TRBJ2-1, is as follows: GAGVSQTPSNKVTEKGKYVELRCDPISGHTALYWYRQSLGQGPEFLIYFQGTGAADDSGLPNDRFFAVRPEGSVSTLKIQRTERGDSAVYLCASSLTGGRGNEQFFGPGTRLTVL.

V gene TRBV6-4 combines with J gene TRBJ2-1; 8 bases are a match to TRBD2. The CDR3 consists of 14 residues. The germline V gene encodes CDR1 MRHNA and CDR2 SNTAGT. V was pared by 3 bases and J by 7 bases, with 5 bases of the junction left unmatched. The CDR3 loop is CASSELAAANEQFF. The DNA of the CDR3 is TGTGCCAGCAGTGAACTAGCGGCGGCTAATGAGCAGTTCTTC.

V and J are TRBV2 and TRBJ1-5; 8 positions match TRBD1. Germline V gives CDR1 SNHLY, CDR2 FYNNEI. The J segment lost 7 bases and the V segment lost 7 bases, leaving 9 bases of the junction unmatched. This CDR3 has 14 amino acids. DNA of the CDR3: TGTGCCAGCAACCCCCGGACAGGGTTACAGCCCCAGCATTTT. Encoded protein: CASNPRTGLQPQHF.

The chain joins TRBV19 to TRBJ2-7, with TRBD1 identical over 7 bases. The CDR3 is made up of 14 amino acids. V was pared by 3 bases and J by 3 bases, with 5 bases of the junction left unmatched. The V gene's germline CDR1 is LNHDA and CDR2 SQIVND (reference sequence). Written as DNA, the CDR3 is TGTGCCAGTAGTATTCGACAGGGCGGCTACGAGCAGTACTTC. It specifies CASSIRQGGYEQYF. Using reference TRBV19 and TRBJ2-7 for the parts outside the CDR3, the full variable domain is DGGITQSPKYLFRKEGQNVTLSCEQNLNHDAMYWYRQDPGQGLRLIYYSQIVNDFQKGDIAEGYSVSREKKESFPLTVTSAQKNPTAFYLCASSIRQGGYEQYFGPGTRLTVT.

The chain carries TRBV25-1 and TRBJ1-1; D is unclear. The CDR3 is 13 residues long. Germline loops: CDR1 MGHDK, CDR2 SYGVNS. Between the trimmed V and J ends, which lost 0 bases and 4 bases, there was a span of 6 bases. The CDR3: CASSEYKSTEAFF. CDR3 DNA sequence: TGTGCCAGCAGTGAATATAAGAGCACTGAAGCTTTCTTT. Drawing the rest from reference TRBV25-1 and TRBJ1-1, the complete variable domain is EADIYQTPRYLVIGTGKKITLECSQTMGHDKMYWYQQDPGMELHLIHYSYGVNSTEKGDLSSESTVSRIRTEHFPLTLESARPSHTSQYLCASSEYKSTEAFFGQGTRLTVV.

J is TRBJ2-1 and V is TRBV28; tentatively, D is TRBD2 (5 bases). This CDR3 is built from 12 residues. V was shortened by 3 bases and J by 15 bases, with 15 bases between the two germline ends. Germline lookup yields CDR1 MDHEN and CDR2 SYDVKM. The CDR3 nucleotides read TGTGCCAGCAGTTTGATGGCGGGCCCCCTGTTCTTC. Translating gives CASSLMAGPLFF. The variable domain in full, completed from reference TRBV28 and TRBJ2-1, reads DVKVTQSSRYLVKRTGEKVFLECVQDMDHENMFWYRQDPGLGLRLIYFSYDVKMKEKGDIPEGYSVSREKKERFSLILESASTNQTSMYLCASSLMAGPLFFGPGTRLTVL.

Worth noting for this clone: The sample carries other DNA sequences with the same CDR3. The chain couples TRBV2 to TRBJ2-5; no firm D call. CDR1 and CDR2 (germline): SNHLY, FYNNEI. This CDR3 spans 11 amino acids. Trimming took off 9 bases at V and 3 bases at J, with 8 bases between the two ends. The CDR3 is CASSLKETQYF. Here the CDR3 DNA reads TGTGCCAGTAGCCTCAAAGAGACCCAGTACTTC. Looking up the rest from reference TRBV2 and TRBJ2-5 gives the full variable domain: EPEVTQTPSHQVTQMGQEVILRCVPISNHLYFYWYRQILGQKVEFLVSFYNNEISEKSEIFDDQFSVERPDGSNFTLKIRSTKLEDSAMYFCASSLKETQYFGPGTRLLVL.

V gene TRBV5-8 combines with J gene TRBJ1-2, with D perhaps matching TRBD1 (5 bases). This CDR3 contains 15 residues. Germline assignment: CDR1 SGHTS and CDR2 YDEGEE. V was cut by 0 bases and J by 7 bases, with 16 bases left in between. CDR3: CASSLEGLPFRGYTF. CDR3 in DNA: TGTGCCAGCAGCTTGGAGGGACTTCCTTTCCGTGGCTACACCTTC.

The chain is built from TRBV28 and TRBJ2-7, with D maybe TRBD1 (6 bases). CDR1 is MDHEN, CDR2 SYDVKM, per germline. Trimming stripped 7 bases from V and 6 bases from J, with 19 bases between. The CDR3 is made up of 14 amino acids. The CDR3 reads CASTPGRGRAEQYF. Written as DNA, the CDR3 is TGTGCCAGCACCCCCGGCAGGGGACGGGCCGAGCAGTACTTC.

The rearrangement uses TRBV6-5 and TRBJ1-5; a possible D gene is TRBD1 (5 bases). Germline CDR1 and CDR2: MNHEY and SVGAGI. Trimming removed 2 bases at V and 6 bases at J, with 11 bases between. The CDR3 extends over 14 amino acids. The CDR3 DNA reads TGTGCCAGCAGTTACGGGCAGGGTATTCAGCCCCAGCATTTT. Its protein is CASSYGQGIQPQHF.

The chain uses TRBV2 and TRBJ2-7; 8 bases map to TRBD1. The CDR3 totals 13 residues. V was pared by 8 bases and J by 2 bases, with 5 bases of the junction left unmatched. CDR1 and CDR2 from the germline V gene are SNHLY and FYNNEI. The CDR3 nucleotides are TGTGCCAGCCGGACAGGGAGAGCCTACGAGCAGTACTTC. Protein product: CASRTGRAYEQYF.

The chain recombines TRBV7-9 with TRBJ1-2; 7 bases map to TRBD1. Looked up from germline, CDR1 is SEHNR and CDR2 is FQNEAQ (reference sequence). V dropped 1 base and J dropped 0; count of bases not matched to a gene: 8. The CDR3 is made up of 17 amino acids. The CDR3 region is CASSLGSVGTANYGYTF. The CDR3 nucleotides are TGTGCCAGCAGCTTAGGGTCGGTCGGGACAGCTAACTATGGCTACACCTTC.

The chain employs TRBV5-1 and TRBJ2-7; possible D gene TRBD1, 6 bases. V was clipped by 4 bases and J by 2 bases, with 7 bases between them. The CDR3 totals 12 residues. CDR1 is SGHRS, CDR2 YFSETQ, per germline. This CDR3 reads CASSRDTYEQYF. DNA of the CDR3: TGCGCCAGCAGCCGGGACACCTACGAGCAGTACTTC. Full variable domain (outside the CDR3, taken from reference TRBV5-1 and TRBJ2-7): KAGVTQTPRYLIKTRGQQVTLSCSPISGHRSVSWYQQTPGQGLQFLFEYFSETQRNKGNFPGRFSGRQFSNSRSEMNVSTLELGDSALYLCASSRDTYEQYFGPGTRLTVT.

This clone was detected a few times. This chain links TRBV4-3 with TRBJ1-2, with 7 bases matching TRBD1. V lost 4 bases to trimming and J lost 6 bases; unmatched junction nucleotides: 5. The CDR3 is 13 amino acids. The V gene's germline CDR1 is LGHNA and CDR2 YSLEER. The CDR3 region has the DNA TGCGCCAGCAGCCCGAGGGGGCGCGATGGCTACACCTTC. Its protein product is CASSPRGRDGYTF.

V is TRBV9 and J is TRBJ2-1; 13 bases fit TRBD2. This CDR3 spans 18 amino acids. CDR1 is SGDLS, CDR2 YYNGEE, per germline. V was clipped by 0 bases and J by 6 bases; unmatched bases: 9. This CDR3 reads CASSVDPLTSGRPNEQFF. Written as DNA, the CDR3 is TGTGCCAGCAGCGTAGACCCCCTGACTAGCGGGAGGCCCAATGAGCAGTTCTTC.

This clone showed up just a few times. The CDR3 DNA reads as TGTGCCAGCTCACCAGACAGCGGCTACACCTTC. Translated: CASSPDSGYTF. The gene calls are TRBV18 and TRBJ1-2; tentative D call: TRBD1 (5 bases). Deletions cut 2 bases from V and 8 bases from J, with 6 bases between. The CDR3 has 11 residues. Looked up from germline, CDR1 is KGHSH and CDR2 is LQKENI.

The rearrangement links TRBV27 to TRBJ2-4; TRBD2 agrees at 8 bases. The CDR3 is made up of 16 amino acids. The germline CDR1 and CDR2 sequences are MNHEY and SMNVEV (reference sequence). V shed 6 bases and J 7 bases; nucleotides not matched to a gene: 14. The CDR3 sequence is CASSRGGASPMNIQYF. Written as DNA, the CDR3 is TGTGCCAGCAGCCGGGGGGGGGCCAGCCCAATGAACATTCAGTACTTC.

The chain has TRBV10-3 and TRBJ1-4, with TRBD1 as a possible D gene (5 bases). This CDR3 contains 15 residues. Trimming cost V 1 base and J 4 bases, with 10 bases left between them. Germline loops: CDR1 ENHRY, CDR2 SYGVKD. CDR3 loop: CAISEWGGNNEKLFF. CDR3 bases: TGTGCCATCAGTGAGTGGGGCGGAAATAATGAAAAACTGTTTTTT.

The chain combines TRBV5-1 with TRBJ2-3; 8 positions match TRBD1. The germline V gene encodes CDR1 SGHRS and CDR2 YFSETQ. The CDR3 contains 16 residues. Losses at the gene ends were 4 bases for V and 0 bases for J; bases not matched to a gene: 7. The CDR3 protein is CASSRPGQDSTDTQYF. The CDR3 bases are TGCGCCAGCAGCAGGCCGGGACAGGACAGCACAGATACGCAGTATTTT.

The chain employs TRBV30 and TRBJ2-7; the D gene is possibly TRBD1 (6 bases). The CDR3 contains 13 residues. Germline CDR1 is GTSNPN and CDR2 is SVGIG (reference sequence). V was shortened by 2 bases and J by 2 bases, with 10 bases between the two germline ends. The CDR3 protein is CAWSFDRTYEQYF. CDR3 DNA: TGTGCCTGGAGTTTTGACAGGACCTACGAGCAGTACTTC.

The chain uses TRBV10-3 and TRBJ1-2, with 7 positions matching TRBD1. The germline V gene has CDR1 ENHRY and CDR2 SYGVKD. CDR3 size: 15 residues. Trimming took 6 bases from V and 7 from J; bases not matched to a gene: 14. The CDR3: CAISTSRGSFSGYTF. The CDR3 DNA reads as TGTGCCATCAGCACTTCCAGGGGGAGCTTCTCTGGCTACACCTTC.